The 19 T cell receptor beta chains below all came from one sample that was sequenced in a study of T cell clusters in autoimmune cytopenias. TRB rearrangements were amplified by touch-down multiplex PCR with mixed TRB-A/B primers. Following a re-call of the multiplex PCR reads, TCRdb has one entry per CDR3 protein and lacks DNA. This table lists 5,500 to 6,500 distinct CDR3 sequences. TRB amplification used roughly 250 ng of peripheral blood genomic DNA. These data are also associated with another study on T cell repertoires in aging, cancer and after chemotherapy.

Specimen: peripheral blood. These receptors were taken from a human donor in good health.

This clonotype ranks as medium-sized in terms of frequency. The chain has TRBV18 and TRBJ2-5; without DNA, the TCRdb call of TRBD1 cannot be checked. Germline CDR1 is KGHSH and CDR2 is LQKENI. The CDR3 length is 15 residues. This chain's CDR3 is CASSARQGDQETQYF.

By frequency, this clonotype is medium-sized. V and J are TRBV27 and TRBJ2-5; TCRdb calls TRBD1, which cannot be checked without DNA. Germline V gene data show CDR1 as MNHEY and CDR2 as SMNVEV (reference sequence). The CDR3 contains 13 residues. The CDR3 spells CASRLTGGETQYF.

The chain combines TRBV6-1 with TRBJ2-1; TCRdb's D call, TRBD2, is unchecked because there is no DNA. Germline V lookup: CDR1 MNHNS, CDR2 SASEGT. This CDR3 is 14 amino acids long. The CDR3 protein is CASDVLAVDGEQFF.

This clonotype shows up as medium-sized by frequency. The rearrangement links TRBV19 to TRBJ1-2. Germline V gene data show CDR1 as LNHDA and CDR2 as SQIVND (reference sequence). This CDR3 region has 13 residues. CDR3: CASSQSSWYGYTF.

The genes are TRBV6-6 and TRBJ2-1; TCRdb outputs TRBD1, but without DNA this stays unchecked. This CDR3 region has 17 residues. The V gene's germline CDR1 is MNHNY and CDR2 SVGAGI (reference sequence). CDR3 sequence: CASSEAKDSVSYNEQFF.

The chain couples TRBV5-6 to TRBJ1-1; TCRdb names TRBD1, which stays unverified in the absence of DNA. The germline gives CDR1 SGHDT, CDR2 YYEEEE. There are 16 residues in the CDR3. CDR3 amino acids: CARSLRTGGMNTEAFF.

This clonotype is called medium-sized based on its frequency. This rearrangement joins TRBV27 to TRBJ2-1; absent DNA, TCRdb's TRBD1 call cannot be checked. Germline CDR1 MNHEY, CDR2 SMNVEV (reference sequence). This CDR3 region has 15 residues. CDR3 amino acids: CASSLETGGVDEQFF.

This clonotype registers medium-sized by frequency. V gene TRBV6-5 combines with J gene TRBJ2-1; TCRdb names TRBD2, which stays unverified in the absence of DNA. Germline CDR1 MNHEY, CDR2 SVGAGI. The CDR3 loop spans 13 amino acids. CDR3 protein: CASSRSGSNEQFF.

By frequency, this clonotype registers medium-sized (0.01 to 0.1%). The chain carries TRBV27 and TRBJ2-3; lacking DNA, the TRBD2 call made by TCRdb goes unchecked. Germline-derived CDR1 and CDR2 are MNHEY and SMNVEV (reference sequence). The CDR3 is 17 amino acids. CDR3 loop: CASSPPPLAGSTDTQYF.

This sequence joins TRBV13 and TRBJ1-3. Germline V lookup: CDR1 PRHDT, CDR2 FYEKMQ (reference sequence). There are 16 residues in the CDR3. CDR3 sequence reads: CASSLARGGVGNTIYF.

By frequency, this clonotype registers medium-sized (0.01 to 0.1%). CDR3 loop: CASSEAEEGNQLFF. The chain links TRBV6-1 to TRBJ1-4. This CDR3 has 14 amino acids. CDR1 MNHNS and CDR2 SASEGT come from the germline V gene.

The rearrangement uses TRBV6-1 and TRBJ1-5. CDR1 is MNHNS, CDR2 SASEGT, per germline. There are 13 residues in the CDR3. The chain's CDR3 is CASRGQPNQPQHF.

The CDR3 region is CASRPWGSGGAIRWQFF. This sequence joins TRBV10-1 and TRBJ2-1; TCRdb names TRBD2, which stays unverified in the absence of DNA. Germline V gene lookup returns CDR1 WNHNN and CDR2 SYGVQD (reference sequence). The CDR3 loop spans 17 amino acids.

This rearrangement joins TRBV19 to TRBJ1-1; absent DNA, TCRdb's TRBD1 call cannot be checked. This CDR3 is built from 14 residues. Looked up from germline, CDR1 is LNHDA and CDR2 is SQIVND (reference sequence). This CDR3 is CASSTGQTRTEAFF.

J is TRBJ1-2 and V is TRBV6-5; TCRdb's D gene call, TRBD1, goes unchecked for lack of DNA. Looked up from germline, CDR1 is MNHEY and CDR2 is SVGAGI. CDR3 length: 16 amino acids. This chain's CDR3 is CASSYSSGTGGNGYTF.

By frequency, this clonotype is medium-sized. The CDR3: CASSRNREETNTIYF. V usage is TRBV18 and J usage is TRBJ1-3; TCRdb's D gene call, TRBD1, goes unchecked for lack of DNA. Germline loops: CDR1 KGHSH, CDR2 LQKENI. The CDR3 runs to 15 residues.

CDR3 amino acids: CASSFQGLSEAFF. The chain uses TRBV7-2 and TRBJ1-1; TCRdb designates TRBD1, a call that cannot be tested without DNA. There are 13 residues in the CDR3. CDR1 and CDR2 (germline): SGHTA, FQGNSA.

The CDR3 loop reads CATSDPAGGSITDTQYF. The V call is TRBV24-1, the J call TRBJ2-3; the D call from TCRdb, TRBD2, cannot be confirmed without DNA. Germline-derived CDR1 and CDR2 are KGHDR and SFDVKD. CDR3 size: 17 residues.

This clonotype shows up as medium-sized by frequency. The chain uses TRBV27 and TRBJ2-2; TCRdb's D call of TRBD2 is untestable without DNA. Germline CDR1 MNHEY, CDR2 SMNVEV (reference sequence). This CDR3 contains 18 residues. The CDR3 region is CASYPGVAGGRNTGELFF.